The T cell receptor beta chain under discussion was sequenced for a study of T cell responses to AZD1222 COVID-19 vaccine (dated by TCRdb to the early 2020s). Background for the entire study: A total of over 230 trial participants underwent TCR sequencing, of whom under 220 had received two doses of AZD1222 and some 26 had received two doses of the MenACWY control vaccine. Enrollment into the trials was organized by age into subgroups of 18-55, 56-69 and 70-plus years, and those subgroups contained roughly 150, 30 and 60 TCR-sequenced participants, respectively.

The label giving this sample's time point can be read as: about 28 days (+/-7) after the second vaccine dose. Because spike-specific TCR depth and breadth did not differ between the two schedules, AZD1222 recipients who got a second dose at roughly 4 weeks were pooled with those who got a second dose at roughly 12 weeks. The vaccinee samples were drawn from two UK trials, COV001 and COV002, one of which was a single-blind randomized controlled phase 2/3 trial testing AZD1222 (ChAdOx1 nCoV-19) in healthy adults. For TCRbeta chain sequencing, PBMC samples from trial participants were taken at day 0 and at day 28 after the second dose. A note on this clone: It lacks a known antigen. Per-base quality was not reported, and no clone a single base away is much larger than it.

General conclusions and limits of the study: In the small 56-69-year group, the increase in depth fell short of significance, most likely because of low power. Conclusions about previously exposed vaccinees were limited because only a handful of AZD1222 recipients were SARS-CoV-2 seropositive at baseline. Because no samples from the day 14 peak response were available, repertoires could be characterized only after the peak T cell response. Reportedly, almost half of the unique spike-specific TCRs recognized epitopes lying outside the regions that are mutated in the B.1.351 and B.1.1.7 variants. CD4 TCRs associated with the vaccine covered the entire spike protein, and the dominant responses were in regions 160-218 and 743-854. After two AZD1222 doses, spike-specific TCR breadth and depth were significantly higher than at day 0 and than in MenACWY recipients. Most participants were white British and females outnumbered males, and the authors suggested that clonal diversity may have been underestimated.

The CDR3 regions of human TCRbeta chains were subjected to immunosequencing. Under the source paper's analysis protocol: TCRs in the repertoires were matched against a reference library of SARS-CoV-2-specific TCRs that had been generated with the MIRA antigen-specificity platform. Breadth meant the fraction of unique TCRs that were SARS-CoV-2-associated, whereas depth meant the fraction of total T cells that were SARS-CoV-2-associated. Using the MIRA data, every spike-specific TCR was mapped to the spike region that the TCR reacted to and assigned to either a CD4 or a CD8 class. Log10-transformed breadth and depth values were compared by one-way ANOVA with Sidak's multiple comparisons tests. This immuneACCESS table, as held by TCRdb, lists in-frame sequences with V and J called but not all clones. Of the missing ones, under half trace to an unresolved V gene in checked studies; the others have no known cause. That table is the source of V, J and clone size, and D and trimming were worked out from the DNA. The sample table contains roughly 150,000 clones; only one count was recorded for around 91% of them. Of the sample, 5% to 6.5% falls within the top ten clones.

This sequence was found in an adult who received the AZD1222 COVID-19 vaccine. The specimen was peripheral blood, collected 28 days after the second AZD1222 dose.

The bases are TGTGCCAGCAGCTTGGGAGGGAGGGGTGAAAATCAGCCCCAGCATTTT. Its translation is CASSLGGRGENQPQHF. The chain employs TRBV5-8 and TRBJ1-5; a tentative D call is TRBD1 (5 bases match). Trimming takes 0 bases from V and 4 bases from J, and the germline ends sit 14 bases apart. Spanning cysteine to phenylalanine, the CDR3 consists of 16 amino acids. CDR3 DNA only is kept here, 48 bases in frame from base 1. From a lookup of the germline V gene, CDR1 and CDR2 are SGHTS and YDEGEE.